Presented here are 11 T cell receptor beta chains from one specimen sequenced in a study of Graves' ophthalmopathy and Graves' hyperthyroidism. As the template, RNA transcripts were used to amplify TCR beta CDR3 regions. First-round RT-PCR used HTBI primers; second-round multiplex PCR followed. TCRdb re-derived calls from the multiplex PCR reads in MiXCR, one entry per CDR3 protein. This sample has approximately 540,000 distinct CDR3 sequences; under 45% occur once, and the top ten carry 4% to 5%. The sequencing sample was made of peripheral blood or thyroid tissue (not recorded which). The receptors were gathered from an adult man with Graves' hyperthyroidism.

This rearrangement joins TRBV7-8 to TRBJ2-3; D call uncertain. V was shortened by 0 bases and J by 2 bases, with 6 bases between the two germline ends. Germline CDR1 and CDR2: SGHVS and FQNEAQ. This CDR3 spans 14 amino acids. The CDR3 coding sequence is TGTGCCAGCAGCTTAGCCCCAAACACAGATACGCAGTATTTT. This encodes CASSLAPNTDTQYF.

The chain combines TRBV29-1 with TRBJ2-7; TRBD2 aligns across 11 bases. Germline-derived CDR1 and CDR2 are SQVTM and ANQGSEA. Losses at the gene ends were 7 bases for V and 7 bases for J; bases not matched to a gene: 6. This CDR3 spans 12 amino acids. CDR3 sequence: CSGLAGNDEQYF. The CDR3 coding sequence is TGCAGCGGACTAGCGGGAAACGATGAGCAGTACTTC.

This clonotype was detected ten times or more. This chain links TRBV5-1 with TRBJ2-7; maybe TRBD2 (5 bases). Germline V gene lookup returns CDR1 SGHRS and CDR2 YFSETQ. There are 15 residues in the CDR3. Trimming shortened V by 0 bases and J by 3 bases, and 13 bases separated the two germline ends. CDR3 sequence (DNA): TGCGCCAGCAGCTTGGTTGGAGGCAACTACTACGAGCAGTACTTC. It is translated as CASSLVGGNYYEQYF.

This rearrangement joins TRBV4-2 to TRBJ2-5, with 7 bases fitting TRBD2. The germline V gene has CDR1 LGHNA and CDR2 YNFKEQ. The V segment lost 2 bases and the J segment 2 bases; nucleotides outside the gene matches: 2. The CDR3 contains 14 residues. CDR3 DNA sequence: TGTGCCAGCAGCCAAACAGCGGGGCAAGAGACCCAGTACTTC. The encoded protein is CASSQTAGQETQYF.

This clonotype was detected a few times. This sequence joins TRBV7-4 and TRBJ1-1; D not certain. The length of the CDR3 is 15 residues. The germline CDR1 and CDR2 sequences are SGHVT and SQSDAQ. Trimming stripped 7 bases from V and 1 base from J, with 16 bases between. The CDR3 DNA follows: TGTGCCAGCACCGACCTCGGTAGGAAGAACACTGAAGCTTTCTTT. This codes for CASTDLGRKNTEAFF.

This clonotype was counted many times. The V gene is TRBV2, the J gene TRBJ2-1, with 9 nucleotides matching TRBD1. Unmatched junction bases numbered 8, after V lost 8 bases and J lost 0 bases. Germline V gives CDR1 SNHLY, CDR2 FYNNEI. CDR3 length: 16 amino acids. The CDR3 sequence: CASQGGGQGSYNEQFF. DNA for the CDR3: TGTGCCAGCCAAGGTGGGGGACAGGGCTCCTACAATGAGCAGTTCTTC.

This clonotype was observed at least ten times. The chain has TRBV2 and TRBJ1-4; perhaps TRBD1 as D (6 bases). Deletions cut 0 bases from V and 5 bases from J, with 13 bases between. The germline V gene has CDR1 SNHLY and CDR2 FYNNEI. The CDR3 runs 16 residues. CDR3 coding DNA: TGTGCCAGCAGTGAAGCTAGAACAGGGATAAATGAAAAACTGTTTTTT. This gives the protein CASSEARTGINEKLFF.

This clonotype showed up just once. The CDR3 region has the DNA TGTGCCAGCAGCTTAGCACAGGGTTACTCTGGAAACACCATATATTTT. This gives the protein CASSLAQGYSGNTIYF. The chain employs TRBV7-6 and TRBJ1-3; maybe TRBD1 (6 bases). This CDR3 is 16 amino acids long. The germline V gene has CDR1 SGHVS and CDR2 FNYEAQ. Trimming removed 0 bases at V and 0 bases at J, with 9 bases between.

This clonotype was detected once. A read error may explain this, as a much larger clone is one base away. This chain connects TRBV25-1 to TRBJ1-1, with D possibly being TRBD1 (5 bases). The CDR3 loop spans 14 amino acids. Per germline, CDR1 MGHDK and CDR2 SYGVNS. The CDR3 spells CASSRPGTDTEAFF. CDR3 bases: TGCGCCAGCAGCCGCCCTGGGACCGACACTGAAGCTTTCTTT.

This clonotype occurred many times. CDR3: CATSRGQAGELFF. DNA of the CDR3: TGTGCCACCAGCAGAGGCCAAGCCGGGGAGCTGTTTTTT. The chain uses TRBV15 and TRBJ2-2; D gene ambiguous. The CDR3 is 13 amino acids. Germline V gene lookup returns CDR1 LNHNV and CDR2 YYDKDF (reference sequence). The V and J ends lost 1 base and 6 bases respectively, with 6 bases between them.

This clonotype came up a few times. The chain uses TRBV7-9 and TRBJ1-3; 9 bases are shared with TRBD1. The ends lost 5 bases at V and 4 bases at J; junction bases unmatched: 6. The CDR3 totals 15 residues. Per the germline V gene, CDR1 is SEHNR and CDR2 is FQNEAQ (reference sequence). Here the CDR3 DNA reads TGTGCCAGCAGCGCTCACGGGACAGGGGGAAACACCATATATTTT. It yields the protein CASSAHGTGGNTIYF.